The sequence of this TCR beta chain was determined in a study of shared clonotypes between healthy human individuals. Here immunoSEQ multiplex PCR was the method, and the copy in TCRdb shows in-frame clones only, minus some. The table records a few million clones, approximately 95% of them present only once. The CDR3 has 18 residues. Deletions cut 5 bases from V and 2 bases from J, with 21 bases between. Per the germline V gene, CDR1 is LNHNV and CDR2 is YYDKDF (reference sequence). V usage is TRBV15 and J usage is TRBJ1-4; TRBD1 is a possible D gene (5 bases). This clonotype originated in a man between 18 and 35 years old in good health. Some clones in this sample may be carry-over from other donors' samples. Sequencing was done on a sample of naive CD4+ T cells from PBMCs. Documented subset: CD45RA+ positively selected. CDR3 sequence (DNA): TGTGCCACCAGCCCCCGGGACTACAGTGGTTGGACTAATGAAAAACTGTTTTTT. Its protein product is CATSPRDYSGWTNEKLFF.